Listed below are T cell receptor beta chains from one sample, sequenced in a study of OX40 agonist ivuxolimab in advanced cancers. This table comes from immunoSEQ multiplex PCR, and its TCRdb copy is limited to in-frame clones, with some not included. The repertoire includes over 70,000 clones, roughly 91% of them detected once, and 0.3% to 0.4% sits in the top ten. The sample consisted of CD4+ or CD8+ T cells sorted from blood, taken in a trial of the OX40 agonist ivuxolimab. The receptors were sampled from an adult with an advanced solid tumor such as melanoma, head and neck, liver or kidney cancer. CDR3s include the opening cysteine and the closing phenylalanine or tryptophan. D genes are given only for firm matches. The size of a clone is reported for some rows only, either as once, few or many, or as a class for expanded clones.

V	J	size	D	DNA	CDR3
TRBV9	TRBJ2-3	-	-	TGTGCCAGCAGCAAACGGGAGAGGGGCGAAGATACGCAGTATTTT	CASSKRERGEDTQYF
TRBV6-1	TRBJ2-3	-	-	TGTGCCAGCAGTGAGTCCTCTGGCACAGATACGCAGTATTTT	CASSESSGTDTQYF
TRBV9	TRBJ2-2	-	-	TGTGCCAGCAGCCCCGCTATCACCGGGGAGCTGTTTTTT	CASSPAITGELFF
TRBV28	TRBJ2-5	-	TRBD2	TGTGCCAGCAGTTTCAATTCGGGAGGCCAAGAGACCCAGTACTTC	CASSFNSGGQETQYF
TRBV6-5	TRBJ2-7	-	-	TGTGCCAGCAGTTACCGGGCCAAAGGTGTCGAGCAGTACTTC	CASSYRAKGVEQYF
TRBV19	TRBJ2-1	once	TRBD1	TGTGCCACAGCGCGGGACAGGGGGCCTGAGCAGTTCTTC	CATARDRGPEQFF
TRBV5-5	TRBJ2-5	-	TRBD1	TGTGCCAGCAGCCCCCGCTGGGGGACAGGGGTAGGGGAGACCCAGTACTTC	CASSPRWGTGVGETQYF
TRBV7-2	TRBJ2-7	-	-	TGTGCCAGCAGCCCTAAGGTCGAGCAGTACTTC	CASSPKVEQYF
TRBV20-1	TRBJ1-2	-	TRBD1	TGCAGATCCGGGACAGTCGATGGCTACACCTTC	CRSGTVDGYTF
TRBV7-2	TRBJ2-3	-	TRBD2	TGTGCCAGCAGCTGGGGGACTAGCGGCAGAGATACGCAGTATTTT	CASSWGTSGRDTQYF
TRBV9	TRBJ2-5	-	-	TGTGCCAGCAGCGTAGGGAATCGGGGGGAGACCCAGTACTTC	CASSVGNRGETQYF
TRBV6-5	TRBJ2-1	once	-	TGTGCCAGCAGTTACTCACCACGGCGGGAGCAGTTCTTC	CASSYSPRREQFF
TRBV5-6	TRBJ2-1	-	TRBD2	TGTGCCAGCAGCTCGTATTCTAGCGGGAGATACAATGAGCAGTTCTTC	CASSSYSSGRYNEQFF
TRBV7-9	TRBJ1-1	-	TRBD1	TGTGCCAGCAGCCCCTTCTTACAGGGGTTGAACACTGAAGCTTTCTTT	CASSPFLQGLNTEAFF
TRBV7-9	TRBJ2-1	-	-	TGTGCCAGCAGCCCTAGAAATACTGAGCAGTTCTTC	CASSPRNTEQFF
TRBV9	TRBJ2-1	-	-	TGTGCCAGCAGCCCCCGGCTAGTTTTGAGTGAGCAGTTCTTC	CASSPRLVLSEQFF
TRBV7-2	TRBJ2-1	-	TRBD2	TGTGCCAGCAACCGCGAGCGGGGATACAATGAGCAGTTCTTC	CASNRERGYNEQFF
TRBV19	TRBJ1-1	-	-	TGTGCCAGTAGTACAGACCCGAACACTGAAGCTTTCTTT	CASSTDPNTEAFF
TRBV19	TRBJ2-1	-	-	TGTGCCAGTAGTTCCTCGGGGAAGAACAATGAGCAGTTCTTC	CASSSSGKNNEQFF
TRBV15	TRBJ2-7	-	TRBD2	TGTGCCACCAGGGAAGGACTAGCGGGAGAGCAGTACTTC	CATREGLAGEQYF
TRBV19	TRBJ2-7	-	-	TGTGCCAGTAGTCCGGACAGTTCCTACGAGCAGTACTTC	CASSPDSSYEQYF
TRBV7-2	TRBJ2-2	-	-	TGTGCCAGCAGGCCCCGACTAGTAACCGGGGAGCTGTTTTTT	CASRPRLVTGELFF
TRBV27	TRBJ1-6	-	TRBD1	TGTGCCAGCAGCCCAGGGGGCTCGGGCTCCTATAATTCACCCCTCCACTTT	CASSPGGSGSYNSPLHF
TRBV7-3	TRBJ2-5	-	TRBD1	TGTGCCAGCAGCAGAGCAGGGGGAGAGACCCAGTACTTC	CASSRAGGETQYF
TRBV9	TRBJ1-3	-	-	TGTGCCAGCAGCGCAACTCCTTTGGACACCATATATTTT	CASSATPLDTIYF
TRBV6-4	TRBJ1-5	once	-	TGTGCCAGCAGTGAACAGCAGTACTATAGCAATCAGCCCCAGCATTTT	CASSEQQYYSNQPQHF
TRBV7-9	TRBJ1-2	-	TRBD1	TGTGCCAGCAGCACCATCGGGACAGGTATAGGGTGGACCTTC	CASSTIGTGIGWTF
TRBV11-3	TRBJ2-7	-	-	TGTGCCAGCAGCAAGGGACAATCCTACGAGCAGTACTTC	CASSKGQSYEQYF
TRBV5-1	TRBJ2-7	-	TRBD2	TGCGCCAGCAGCTTGACTAGCGGGTCTGGGTTGGACGAGCAGTACTTC	CASSLTSGSGLDEQYF
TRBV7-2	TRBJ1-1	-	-	TGTGCCAGCAGCCCCGACCGAGACACTGAAGCTTTCTTT	CASSPDRDTEAFF
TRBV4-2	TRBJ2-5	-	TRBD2	TGTGCCAGCAGCCAAGTCGCTAGCGGGGAGGGGGAGACCCAGTACTTC	CASSQVASGEGETQYF
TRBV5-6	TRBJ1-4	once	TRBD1	TGTGCCAGCAGCTTGGCAGGGGGCGGGGGACTGTTTTTT	CASSLAGGGGLFF
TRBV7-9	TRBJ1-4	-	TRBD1	TGTGCCAGCAGCGGACAGGGGATCTCGGGGGAAAAACTGTTTTTT	CASSGQGISGEKLFF
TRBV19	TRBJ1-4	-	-	TGTGCCAGTAGCCCCACACAGACAGTAAAACTGTTTTTT	CASSPTQTVKLFF
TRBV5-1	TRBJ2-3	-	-	TGCGCCAGCAGTGAGGAGGTTTCTGAGGATACGCAGTATTTT	CASSEEVSEDTQYF
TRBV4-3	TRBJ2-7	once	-	TGCGCCAGCAGCCAAGGTTTGGGACTCCTGAGGGAGCAGTACTTC	CASSQGLGLLREQYF
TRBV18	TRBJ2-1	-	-	TGTGCCAGCTCACCATCTCACGTGTCAGGCCATGAGCAGTTCTTC	CASSPSHVSGHEQFF
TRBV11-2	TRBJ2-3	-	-	TGTGCCAGCAGCCTTCAGGGTGGTAGCACAGATACGCAGTATTTT	CASSLQGGSTDTQYF
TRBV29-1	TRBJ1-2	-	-	TGCAGCGTTGAAGTCGCAGGGAAGATCGGCTACACCTTC	CSVEVAGKIGYTF
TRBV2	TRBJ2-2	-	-	TGTGCCAGCAGTGACCGGGCCCGTCTTCAAGGGGAGCTGTTTTTT	CASSDRARLQGELFF
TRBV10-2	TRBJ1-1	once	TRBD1	TGCGCCAGCAGCTCAGGGGGTACTGAAGCTTTCTTT	CASSSGGTEAFF
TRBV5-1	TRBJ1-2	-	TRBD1	TGCGCCAGCAGCTCGGGACAGGGGGTATATGGCTACACCTTC	CASSSGQGVYGYTF
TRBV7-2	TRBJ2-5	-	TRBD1	TGTGCCAGCAGCCTCACAGGGGCTTCAGCGACCCAGTACTTC	CASSLTGASATQYF
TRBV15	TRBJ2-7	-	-	TGTGCCACCAGCAGGGGATCCTACGAGCAGTACTTC	CATSRGSYEQYF
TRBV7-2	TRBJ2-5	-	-	TGTGCCAGCAGCTTAGCTGGGTTGGGGGAGACCCAGTACTTC	CASSLAGLGETQYF
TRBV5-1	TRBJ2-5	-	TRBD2	TGCGCCAGCTATTTTTATAGCGGGAGTTTAGAGACCCAGTACTTC	CASYFYSGSLETQYF
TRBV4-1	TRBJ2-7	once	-	TGCGCCAGCAGCCAGCCGGACAGTCTCTACGAGCAGTACTTC	CASSQPDSLYEQYF
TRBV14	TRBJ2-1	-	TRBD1	TGTGCCAGCAGCCACCGGGACAGGGGTTCTGGGCAGTTCTTC	CASSHRDRGSGQFF
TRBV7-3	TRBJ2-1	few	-	TGTGCCAGCAGCTCTGGACAGTACAATGAGCAGTTCTTC	CASSSGQYNEQFF
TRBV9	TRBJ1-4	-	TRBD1	TGTGCCAGCAGCGTACAGGGGGCAACTAATGAAAAACTGTTTTTT	CASSVQGATNEKLFF
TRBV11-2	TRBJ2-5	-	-	TGTGCCAGCAGCCGCGGGTCGGGCGGGGAGACCCAGTACTTC	CASSRGSGGETQYF
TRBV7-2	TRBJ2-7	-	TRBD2	TGTGCCAGCAGCTTGAGTAGCGGGGACTCCTACGAGCAGTACTTC	CASSLSSGDSYEQYF
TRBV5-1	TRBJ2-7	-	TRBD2	TGCGCCAGCAGCTTGCCCAGCGGGAGTTATGGGAGCTCCTACGAGCAGTACTTC	CASSLPSGSYGSSYEQYF